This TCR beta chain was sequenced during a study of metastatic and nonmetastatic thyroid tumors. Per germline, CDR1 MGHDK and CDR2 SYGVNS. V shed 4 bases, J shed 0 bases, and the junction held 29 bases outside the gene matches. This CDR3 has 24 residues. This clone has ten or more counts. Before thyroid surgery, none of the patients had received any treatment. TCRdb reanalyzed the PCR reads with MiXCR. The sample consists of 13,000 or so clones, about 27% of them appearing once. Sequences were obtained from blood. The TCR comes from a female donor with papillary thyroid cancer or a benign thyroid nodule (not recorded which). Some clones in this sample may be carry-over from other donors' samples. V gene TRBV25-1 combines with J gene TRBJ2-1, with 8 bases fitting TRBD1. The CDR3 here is CASSGDKFPGQVYSGTHSYNEQFF. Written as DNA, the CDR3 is TGTGCCAGCAGTGGAGATAAGTTTCCGGGACAGGTCTATTCCGGGACTCACTCCTACAATGAGCAGTTCTTC.